The sequence of this T cell receptor beta chain was determined in a study of long-term antiretroviral therapy in people with HIV. Study-level findings and limits: Even long-term ART left TRB diversity below transplant donor controls, despite gains. Pre-ART clonal expansions dominated every time point's repertoire.

Details on this clone: Antigen: not known.

An immunoSEQ assay, version v3.0, was performed at survey level. Samples were sequenced targeting roughly 40,000-50,000 T-cell genomes each. Data came from immunoSEQ multiplex PCR; TCRdb stores just in-frame clones and leaves some out. The sample includes about 39,000 clones, roughly nine tenths of them seen just once. This CDR3 comprises 13 residues. Trimming cost V 4 bases and J 12 bases, with 16 bases left between them. CDR1 and CDR2 (germline): MNHEY, SVGAGI. The chain couples TRBV6-5 to TRBJ2-1; D may match TRBD1 or TRBD2 (6 bases each). The sequence was obtained from a woman aged 50 to 65 with HIV. Here the sequenced sample was unsorted PBMCs, taken 1.2 years after starting antiretroviral therapy. The CDR3 reads CASSSGGPWVQFF. In nucleotides, the CDR3 is TGTGCCAGCAGTTCCGGGGGCCCCTGGGTGCAGTTCTTC.